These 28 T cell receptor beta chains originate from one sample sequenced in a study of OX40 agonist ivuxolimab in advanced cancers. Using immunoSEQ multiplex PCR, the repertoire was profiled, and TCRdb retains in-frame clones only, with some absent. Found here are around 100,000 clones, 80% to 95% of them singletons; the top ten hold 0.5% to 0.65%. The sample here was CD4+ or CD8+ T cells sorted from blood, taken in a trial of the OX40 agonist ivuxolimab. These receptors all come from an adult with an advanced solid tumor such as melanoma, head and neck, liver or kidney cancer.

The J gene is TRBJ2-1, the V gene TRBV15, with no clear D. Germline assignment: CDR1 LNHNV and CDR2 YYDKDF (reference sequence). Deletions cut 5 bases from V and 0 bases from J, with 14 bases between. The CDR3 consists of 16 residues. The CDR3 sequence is CATSGQGPSSYNEQFF. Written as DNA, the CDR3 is TGTGCCACCAGCGGCCAAGGCCCGAGCTCCTACAATGAGCAGTTCTTC.

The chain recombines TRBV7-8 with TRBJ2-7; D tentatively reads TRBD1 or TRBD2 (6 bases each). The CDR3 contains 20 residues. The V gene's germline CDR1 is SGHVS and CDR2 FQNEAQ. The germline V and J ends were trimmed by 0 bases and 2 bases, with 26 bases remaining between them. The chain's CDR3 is CASSLATGRGGSTSPYEQYF. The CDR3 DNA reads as TGTGCCAGCAGCTTAGCGACGGGCCGAGGGGGGTCCACCTCCCCCTACGAGCAGTACTTC.

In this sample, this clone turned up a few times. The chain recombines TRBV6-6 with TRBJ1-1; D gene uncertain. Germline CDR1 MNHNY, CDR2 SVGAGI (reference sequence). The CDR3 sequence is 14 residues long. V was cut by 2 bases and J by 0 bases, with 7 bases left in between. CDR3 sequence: CASSYEGLNTEAFF. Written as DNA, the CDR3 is TGTGCCAGCAGTTACGAGGGTTTGAACACTGAAGCTTTCTTT.

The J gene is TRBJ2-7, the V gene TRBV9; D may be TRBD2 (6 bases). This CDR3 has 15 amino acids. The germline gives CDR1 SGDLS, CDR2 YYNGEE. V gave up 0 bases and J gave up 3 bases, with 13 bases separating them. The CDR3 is CASSVATSSHYEQYF. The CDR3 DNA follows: TGTGCCAGCAGCGTAGCGACTAGTAGTCACTACGAGCAGTACTTC.

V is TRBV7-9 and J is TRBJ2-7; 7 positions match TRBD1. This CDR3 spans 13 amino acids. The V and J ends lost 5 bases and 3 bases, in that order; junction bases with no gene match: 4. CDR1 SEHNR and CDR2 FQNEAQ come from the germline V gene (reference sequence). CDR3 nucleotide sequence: TGTGCCAGCAGCGACCGGGACAGCTACGAGCAGTACTTC. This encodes CASSDRDSYEQYF.

CDR3 region: CASSRSSTSSTDTQYF. DNA for the CDR3: TGCGCCAGCAGCCGGAGTTCAACTTCTAGCACAGATACGCAGTATTTT. V and J are TRBV5-1 and TRBJ2-3; D remains ambiguous. The V and J ends lost 4 bases and 0 bases respectively, with 15 bases between them. The germline CDR1 and CDR2 sequences are SGHRS and YFSETQ. The CDR3 sequence is 16 residues long.

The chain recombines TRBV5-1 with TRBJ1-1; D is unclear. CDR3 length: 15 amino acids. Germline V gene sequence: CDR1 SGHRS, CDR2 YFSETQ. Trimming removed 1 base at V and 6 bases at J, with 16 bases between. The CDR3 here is CASSLIEGVGAEAFF. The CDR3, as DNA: TGCGCCAGCAGCTTGATAGAGGGCGTGGGCGCTGAAGCTTTCTTT. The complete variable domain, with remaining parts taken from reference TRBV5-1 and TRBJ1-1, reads KAGVTQTPRYLIKTRGQQVTLSCSPISGHRSVSWYQQTPGQGLQFLFEYFSETQRNKGNFPGRFSGRQFSNSRSEMNVSTLELGDSALYLCASSLIEGVGAEAFFGQGTRLTVV.

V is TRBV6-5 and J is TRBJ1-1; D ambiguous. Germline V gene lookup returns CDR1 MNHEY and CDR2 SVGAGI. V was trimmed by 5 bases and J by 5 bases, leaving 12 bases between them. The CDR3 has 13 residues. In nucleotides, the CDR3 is TGTGCCAGCAGTCCCGACGTGGAGACTGAAGCTTTCTTT. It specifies CASSPDVETEAFF.

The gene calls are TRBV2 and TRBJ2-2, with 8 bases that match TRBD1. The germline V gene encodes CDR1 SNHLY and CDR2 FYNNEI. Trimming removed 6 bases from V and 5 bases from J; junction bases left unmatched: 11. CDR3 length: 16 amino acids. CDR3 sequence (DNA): TGTGCCAGCAGAGAACCCGGGACAGGAGCAACCGGGGAGCTGTTTTTT. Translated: CASREPGTGATGELFF.

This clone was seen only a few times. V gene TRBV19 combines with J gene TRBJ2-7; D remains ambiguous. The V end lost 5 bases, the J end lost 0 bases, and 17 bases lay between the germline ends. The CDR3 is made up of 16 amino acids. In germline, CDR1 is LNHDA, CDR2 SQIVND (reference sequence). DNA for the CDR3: TGTGCCAGTAGTTTCCGCTTCACCACCTCCTCCTACGAGCAGTACTTC. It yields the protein CASSFRFTTSSYEQYF.

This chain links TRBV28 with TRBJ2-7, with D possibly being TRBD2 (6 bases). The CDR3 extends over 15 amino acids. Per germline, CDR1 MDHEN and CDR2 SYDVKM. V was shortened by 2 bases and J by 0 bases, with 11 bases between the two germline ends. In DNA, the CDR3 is TGTGCCAGCAGTTTAGGAGGGCTCCTCTCCTACGAGCAGTACTTC. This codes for CASSLGGLLSYEQYF.

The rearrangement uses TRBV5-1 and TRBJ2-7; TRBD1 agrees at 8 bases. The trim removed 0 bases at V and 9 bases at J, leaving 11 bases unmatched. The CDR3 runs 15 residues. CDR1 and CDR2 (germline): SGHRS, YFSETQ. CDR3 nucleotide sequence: TGCGCCAGCAGCTTGGCCCCAGACACCGGACAGGGGCAGTACTTC. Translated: CASSLAPDTGQGQYF.

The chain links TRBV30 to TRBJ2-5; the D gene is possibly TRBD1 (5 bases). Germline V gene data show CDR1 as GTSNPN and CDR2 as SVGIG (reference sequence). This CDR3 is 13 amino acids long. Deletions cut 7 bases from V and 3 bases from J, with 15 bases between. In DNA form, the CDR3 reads TGTGCCTTGACAGCGCCCGGAGAAGAGACCCAGTACTTC. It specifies CALTAPGEETQYF.

The chain's CDR3 is CASRKRENSEAFF. The CDR3 nucleotides read TGTGCCAGCAGAAAAAGGGAGAATTCTGAAGCTTTCTTT. The chain employs TRBV28 and TRBJ1-1; D is undetermined. The CDR3 loop spans 13 amino acids. V was shortened by 6 bases and J by 6 bases, with 14 bases between the two germline ends. CDR1 and CDR2 (germline): MDHEN, SYDVKM.

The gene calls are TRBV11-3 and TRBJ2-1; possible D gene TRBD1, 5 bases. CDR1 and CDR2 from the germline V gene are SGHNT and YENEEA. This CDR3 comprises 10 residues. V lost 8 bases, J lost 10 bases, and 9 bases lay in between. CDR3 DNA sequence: TGTGCCAGCGCGAAGGGGGAGCAGTTCTTC. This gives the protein CASAKGEQFF. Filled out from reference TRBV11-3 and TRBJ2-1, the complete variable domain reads EAGVVQSPRYKIIEKKQPVAFWCNPISGHNTLYWYLQNLGQGPELLIRYENEEAVDDSQLPKDRFSAERLKGVDSTLKIQPAELGDSAVYLCASAKGEQFFGPGTRLTVL.

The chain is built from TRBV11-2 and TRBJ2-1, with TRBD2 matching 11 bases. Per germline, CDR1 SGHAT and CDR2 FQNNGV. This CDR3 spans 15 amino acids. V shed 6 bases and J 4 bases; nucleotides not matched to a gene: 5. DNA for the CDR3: TGTGCCAGCAGGACCGGGACTAGCGGATACAATGAGCAGTTCTTC. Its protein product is CASRTGTSGYNEQFF.

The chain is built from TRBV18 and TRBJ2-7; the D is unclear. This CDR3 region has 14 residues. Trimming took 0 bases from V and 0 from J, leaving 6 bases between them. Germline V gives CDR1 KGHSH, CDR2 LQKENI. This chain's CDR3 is CASSPPGYSYEQYF. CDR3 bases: TGTGCCAGCTCACCACCGGGGTACTCCTACGAGCAGTACTTC. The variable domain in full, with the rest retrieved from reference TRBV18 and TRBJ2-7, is NAGVMQNPRHLVRRRGQEARLRCSPMKGHSHVYWYRQLPEEGLKFMVYLQKENIIDESGMPKERFSAEFPKEGPSILRIQQVVRGDSAAYFCASSPPGYSYEQYFGPGTRLTVT.

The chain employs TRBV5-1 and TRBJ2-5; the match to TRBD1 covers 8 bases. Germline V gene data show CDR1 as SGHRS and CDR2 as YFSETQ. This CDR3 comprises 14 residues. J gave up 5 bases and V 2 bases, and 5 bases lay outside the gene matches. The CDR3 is CASSLPRGLETQYF. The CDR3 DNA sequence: TGCGCCAGCAGCTTACCCAGGGGGCTGGAGACCCAGTACTTC.

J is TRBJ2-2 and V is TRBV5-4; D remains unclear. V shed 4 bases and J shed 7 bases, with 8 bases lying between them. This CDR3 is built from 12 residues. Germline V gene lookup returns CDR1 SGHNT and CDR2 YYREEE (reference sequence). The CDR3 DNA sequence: TGTGCCAGCAGCCCGTGGGTCGGGGAGCTGTTTTTT. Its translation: CASSPWVGELFF. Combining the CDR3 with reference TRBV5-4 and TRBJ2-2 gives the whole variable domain ETGVTQSPTHLIKTRGQQVTLRCSSQSGHNTVSWYQQALGQGPQFIFQYYREEENGRGNFPPRFSGLQFPNYSSELNVNALELDDSALYLCASSPWVGELFFGEGSRLTVL.

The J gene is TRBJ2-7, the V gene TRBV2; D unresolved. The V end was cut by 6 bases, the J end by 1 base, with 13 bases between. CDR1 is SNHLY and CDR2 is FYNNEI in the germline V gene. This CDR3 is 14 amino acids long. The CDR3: CASRRREESYEQYF. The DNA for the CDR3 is TGTGCCAGCAGGAGAAGGGAAGAGTCCTACGAGCAGTACTTC.

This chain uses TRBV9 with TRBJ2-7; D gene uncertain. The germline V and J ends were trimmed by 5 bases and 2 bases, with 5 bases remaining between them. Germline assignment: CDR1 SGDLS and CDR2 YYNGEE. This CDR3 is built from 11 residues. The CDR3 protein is CASRPTYEQYF. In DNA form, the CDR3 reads TGTGCCAGCAGACCAACCTACGAGCAGTACTTC.

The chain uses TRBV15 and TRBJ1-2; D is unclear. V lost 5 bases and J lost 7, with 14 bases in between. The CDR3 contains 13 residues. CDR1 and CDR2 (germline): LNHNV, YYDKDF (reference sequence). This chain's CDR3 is CATSPRGPGGYTF. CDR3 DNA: TGTGCCACCAGCCCCCGCGGGCCGGGTGGCTACACCTTC.

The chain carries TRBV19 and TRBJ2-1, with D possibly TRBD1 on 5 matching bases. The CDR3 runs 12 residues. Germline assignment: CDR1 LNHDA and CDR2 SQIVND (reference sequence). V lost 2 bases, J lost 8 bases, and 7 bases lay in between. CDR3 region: CASSIRGHEQFF. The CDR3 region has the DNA TGTGCCAGTAGTATAAGGGGCCATGAGCAGTTCTTC.

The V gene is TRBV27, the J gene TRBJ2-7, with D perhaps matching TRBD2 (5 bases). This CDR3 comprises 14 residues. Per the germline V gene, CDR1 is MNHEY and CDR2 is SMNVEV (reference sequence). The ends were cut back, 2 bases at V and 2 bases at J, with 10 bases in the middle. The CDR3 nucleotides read TGTGCCAGCAGTTTACGAGGGTCCCCCTACGAGCAGTACTTC. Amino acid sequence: CASSLRGSPYEQYF.

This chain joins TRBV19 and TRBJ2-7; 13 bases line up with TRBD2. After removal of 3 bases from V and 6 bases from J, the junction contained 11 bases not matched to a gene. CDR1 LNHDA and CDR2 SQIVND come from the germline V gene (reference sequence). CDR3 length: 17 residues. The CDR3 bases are TGTGCCAGTAGTATCCGGGGGACTAGCGGGATATCGGTCGAGCAGTACTTC. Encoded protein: CASSIRGTSGISVEQYF.

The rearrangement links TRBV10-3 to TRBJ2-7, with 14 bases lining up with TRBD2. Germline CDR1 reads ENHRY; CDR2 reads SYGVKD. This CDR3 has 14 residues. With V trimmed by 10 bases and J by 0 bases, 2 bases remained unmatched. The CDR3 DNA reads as TGTGCCACCGGGACTAGCGGGAGCTCCTACGAGCAGTACTTC. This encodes CATGTSGSSYEQYF.

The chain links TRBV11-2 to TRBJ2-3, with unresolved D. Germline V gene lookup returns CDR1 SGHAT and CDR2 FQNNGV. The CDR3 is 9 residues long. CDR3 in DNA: TGTTCCCGCACAGATACGCAGTATTTT. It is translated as CSRTDTQYF.

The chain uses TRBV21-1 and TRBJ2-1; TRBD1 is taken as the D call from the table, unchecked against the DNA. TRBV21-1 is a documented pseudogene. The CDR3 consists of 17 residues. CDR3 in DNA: TGTGCCAGCATCGGAATTGAGGAAAGGGGGCCCGGCAATGAGCAGTTCTTC. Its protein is CASIGIEERGPGNEQFF.